The 13 T cell receptor beta chains given below trace back to one sample, sequenced in a study of blood T cells in healthy people across ages. With a J-beta primer mix and a sample-barcoded 5' primer, a second PCR ran roughly 6 to 11 cycles. TCRdb reprocessed the 5' RACE reads via MiXCR and lists one record per CDR3 protein. The data show around 900,000 distinct CDR3 sequences, about 53% seen once. The sequenced sample was blood. These receptors were obtained from a woman aged 55-70 years in good health.

J is TRBJ2-3 and V is TRBV12-3 or TRBV12-4, with 9 bases lining up with TRBD2. The CDR3 is 17 amino acids. The V segment lost 5 bases and the J segment 4 bases; nucleotides outside the gene matches: 13. The DNA for the CDR3 is TGTGCCAGCAGTAGTGGGACTAGCAGAAAGGGAGCAGATACGCAGTATTTT. It is translated as CASSSGTSRKGADTQYF.

This clonotype has just one count. This rearrangement joins TRBV7-2 to TRBJ2-3; D gene uncertain. CDR1 and CDR2 from the germline V gene are SGHTA and FQGNSA. V shed 5 bases and J shed 2 bases, with 14 bases lying between them. The CDR3 runs 15 residues. CDR3 in amino acids: CASSRTAYYTDTQYF. CDR3 nucleotide sequence: TGTGCCAGCAGCAGAACAGCCTACTACACAGATACGCAGTATTTT.

This clonotype has just a few counts. The chain carries TRBV7-2 and TRBJ2-1; D uncertain. TRBJ2-7 explains the end of the DNA better; the J call may be wrong. The CDR3 spans 15 residues. Germline V gene sequence: CDR1 SGHTA, CDR2 FQGNSA. The CDR3 DNA follows: TGTGCCAGCAGTCGTTTATACGGCTCCTACAATGAGCAGTACTTC. Its translation is CASSRLYGSYNEQYF.

V is TRBV7-8 and J is TRBJ2-2, with a weak D call TRBD1 (5 bases). CDR1 and CDR2 (germline): SGHVS, FQNEAQ. Between the trimmed V and J ends, which lost 4 bases and 5 bases, there was a span of 14 bases. This CDR3 comprises 15 residues. This CDR3 is CASSWGTVGTGELFF. CDR3 nucleotides: TGTGCCAGCAGCTGGGGCACTGTGGGTACCGGGGAGCTGTTTTTT.

The V gene is TRBV29-1, the J gene TRBJ2-7, with a possible D match to TRBD2 (7 bases). V was shortened by 4 bases and J by 6 bases, with 16 bases between the two germline ends. CDR1 and CDR2 from the germline V gene are SQVTM and ANQGSEA. CDR3 size: 13 residues. The CDR3 spells CSVGVMGGLEQYF. The CDR3 nucleotides read TGCAGCGTTGGGGTGATGGGGGGGCTCGAGCAGTACTTC.

This clonotype was picked up a small number of times. The chain combines TRBV28 with TRBJ2-7; TRBD1 matches at 11 bases. The J segment lost 3 bases and the V segment lost 3 bases, leaving 7 bases of the junction unmatched. From germline, CDR1 is MDHEN and CDR2 SYDVKM. There are 16 residues in the CDR3. Here the CDR3 DNA reads TGTGCCAGCAGTTTTTTGTACGGGACAGGGGGCTACGAGCAGTACTTC. It is translated as CASSFLYGTGGYEQYF. The complete variable domain, with remaining parts taken from reference TRBV28 and TRBJ2-7, reads DVKVTQSSRYLVKRTGEKVFLECVQDMDHENMFWYRQDPGLGLRLIYFSYDVKMKEKGDIPEGYSVSREKKERFSLILESASTNQTSMYLCASSFLYGTGGYEQYFGPGTRLTVT.

This chain links TRBV24-1 with TRBJ2-5, with D perhaps assigned TRBD1 or TRBD2 (5 bases each). CDR1 is KGHDR, CDR2 SFDVKD, per germline. Trimming pared 1 base from V and 5 bases from J, leaving 13 bases between. This CDR3 is 15 amino acids long. In nucleotides, the CDR3 is TGTGCCACCAGTGATTTCCGGCCAGGGACGGAGACCCAGTACTTC. This codes for CATSDFRPGTETQYF.

The genes are TRBV12-3 or TRBV12-4 and TRBJ2-7, with 13 bases lining up with TRBD2. This CDR3 has 17 amino acids. V gave up 5 bases and J gave up 0 bases; unmatched junction bases: 7. The CDR3 DNA reads TGTGCCAGCAGTGGAGGACTAGCGGGAGTAAGCTCCTACGAGCAGTACTTC. It encodes CASSGGLAGVSSYEQYF.

The CDR3 here is CASSLGDRGSERYF. Here the CDR3 DNA reads TGTGCCAGCAGCTTAGGAGACAGGGGGAGCGAGCGGTACTTC. This rearrangement joins TRBV11-3 to TRBJ2-4, with 9 bases aligning to TRBD1. The CDR3 consists of 14 residues. V gave up 1 base and J gave up 15 bases; unmatched junction bases: 10. Germline CDR1 SGHNT, CDR2 YENEEA. The full variable domain, rest sourced from reference TRBV11-3 and TRBJ2-4, is EAGVVQSPRYKIIEKKQPVAFWCNPISGHNTLYWYLQNLGQGPELLIRYENEEAVDDSQLPKDRFSAERLKGVDSTLKIQPAELGDSAVYLCASSLGDRGSERYFGAGTRLSVL.

This sequence joins TRBV5-1 and TRBJ2-5; TRBD1 matches at 7 bases. Unmatched junction bases numbered 15, after V lost 2 bases and J lost 11 bases. CDR1 SGHRS and CDR2 YFSETQ come from the germline V gene. The CDR3 runs to 15 residues. Here the CDR3 reads CASSFGQGVLNEQYF. The CDR3 DNA is TGCGCCAGCAGCTTTGGGCAGGGGGTCTTGAATGAGCAGTACTTC.

The rearrangement links TRBV4-1 to TRBJ2-4; TRBD2 is a possible D gene (5 bases). Trimming stripped 4 bases from V and 1 base from J, with 14 bases between. Germline V gene lookup returns CDR1 MGHRA and CDR2 YSYEKL. The CDR3 totals 16 residues. The CDR3 region is CASSPGLRDAKNIQYF. The CDR3 DNA reads as TGCGCCAGCAGCCCTGGTCTACGGGATGCCAAAAACATTCAGTACTTC.

The CDR3 protein is CASSLMATWLNPPDTFYGYTF. CDR3 coding DNA: TGTGCCAGCAGTTTAATGGCCACGTGGCTTAATCCCCCGGACACGTTCTATGGCTACACCTTC. The chain employs TRBV28 and TRBJ1-2, with D perhaps TRBD1 (5 bases). Trimming shortened V by 2 bases and J by 4 bases, and 32 bases separated the two germline ends. The germline gives CDR1 MDHEN, CDR2 SYDVKM. This CDR3 spans 21 amino acids.

There are a few counts of this clonotype. The chain carries TRBV14 and TRBJ2-5; D gene unclear. Trimming stripped 1 base from V and 1 base from J, with 10 bases between. Germline V gene lookup returns CDR1 SGHDN and CDR2 FVKESK. The CDR3 spans 15 residues. The CDR3 DNA follows: TGTGCCAGCAGCCAAGTTTTCCTTACCCAAGAGACCCAGTACTTC. Its translation is CASSQVFLTQETQYF.